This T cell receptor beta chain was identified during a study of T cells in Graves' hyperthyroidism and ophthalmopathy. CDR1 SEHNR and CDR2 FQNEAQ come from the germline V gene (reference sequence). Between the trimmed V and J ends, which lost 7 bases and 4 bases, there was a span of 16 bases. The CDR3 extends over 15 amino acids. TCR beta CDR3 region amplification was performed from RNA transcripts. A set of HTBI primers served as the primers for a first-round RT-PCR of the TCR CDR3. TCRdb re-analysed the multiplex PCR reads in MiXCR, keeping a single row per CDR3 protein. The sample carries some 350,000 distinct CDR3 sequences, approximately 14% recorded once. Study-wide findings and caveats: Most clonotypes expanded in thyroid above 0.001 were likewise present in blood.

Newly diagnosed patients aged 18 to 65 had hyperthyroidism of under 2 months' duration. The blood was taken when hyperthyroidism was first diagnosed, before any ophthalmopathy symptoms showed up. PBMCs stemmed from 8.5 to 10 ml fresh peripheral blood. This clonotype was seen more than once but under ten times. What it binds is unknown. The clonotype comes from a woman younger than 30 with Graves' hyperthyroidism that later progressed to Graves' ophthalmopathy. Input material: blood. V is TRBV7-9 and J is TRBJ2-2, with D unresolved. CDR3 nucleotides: TGTGCCAGCACCCCCCGGCAGGATGTCACCGGGGAGCTGTTTTTT. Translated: CASTPRQDVTGELFF. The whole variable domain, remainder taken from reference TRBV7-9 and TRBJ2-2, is DTGVSQNPRHKITKRGQNVTFRCDPISEHNRLYWYRQTLGQGPEFLTYFQNEAQLEKSRLLSDRFSAERPKGSFSTLEIQRTEQGDSAMYLCASTPRQDVTGELFFGEGSRLTVL.